This T cell receptor (beta chain) emerged from a study of T-cell memory formation after mild COVID-19. TCRdb ran MiXCR on the 5' RACE reads and lists one entry per CDR3 protein. Of hundreds of thousands of distinct CDR3 sequences listed, around a sixth were seen once; the top ten hold roughly 22%. The length of the CDR3 is 15 residues. Germline loops: CDR1 LGHNA, CDR2 YSLEER. The V and J ends lost 0 bases and 4 bases respectively, with 11 bases between them. This clonotype was recorded many times. The sequenced material came from PBMCs or a T cell subset sorted from them (not recorded which). V gene TRBV4-3 combines with J gene TRBJ2-3; D is ambiguous. The receptor comes from a man in his late teens or twenties who had mild COVID-19 (a few samples of this study predate the infection). Cell type and time point are not known. The CDR3 DNA is TGCGCCAGCAGCCAAGATCATGGGATGGCAGATACGCAGTATTTT. Translation gives CASSQDHGMADTQYF.